The T cell receptor (beta chain) under discussion was sequenced for a study of human CD8 memory T cell subsets. Findings of the study overall: Among the subsets, Chao1 estimates suggested that stem-like memory T cells were more diverse than precursor exhausted T cells. Although both stem-like subsets shared clonotypes with effector memory cells, the stem-like memory and precursor exhausted T cell repertoires overlapped only minimally with each other. T cells showing similarly high diversity were the stem-like memory and precursor exhausted cells, not the effector memory cells.

By UMI-labeled 5' RACE, the TCR beta libraries were made. No DNA is given; TCRdb re-called the 5' RACE reads and lists each CDR3 protein once. In all, the sample yields under 7,500 distinct CDR3 sequences. Notes on this clonotype: Its antigen remains unknown.

This CDR3 is built from 13 residues. The germline V gene has CDR1 SGHNT and CDR2 YYREEE (reference sequence). The study used negative magnetic separation to enrich total CD8+ T cells. The TCR originated in a human donor in good health. V and J are TRBV5-4 and TRBJ2-3; no DNA is available, so the TRBD2 call from TCRdb remains unchecked. The specimen was CD8+ effector memory T cells (TEM) sorted from PBMCs. Subset reported: effector memory CD8 T cells, CCR7- CD45RO+ CD95+. CDR3 in amino acids: CASSLSGTDTQYF. Looking up the rest from reference TRBV5-4 and TRBJ2-3 gives the full variable domain: ETGVTQSPTHLIKTRGQQVTLRCSSQSGHNTVSWYQQALGQGPQFIFQYYREEENGRGNFPPRFSGLQFPNYSSELNVNALELDDSALYLCASSLSGTDTQYFGPGTRLTVL.